This entry lists 32 T cell receptor beta chains sequenced from one sample in a study of spatial heterogeneity in lung cancer. TCRdb independently ran MiXCR on the 5' RACE reads; one entry per CDR3 protein. This sample has under 40,000 distinct CDR3 sequences, with 5% to 6.5% found just once. Sample time point: sample taken at primary tumor resection. Sequencing was performed on PBMCs, taken at surgery. Receptor source: a female donor with early-stage non-small cell lung cancer.

Ten or more counts support this clonotype. The V call is TRBV9, the J call TRBJ1-3, with TRBD1 as a possible D gene (5 bases). Per the germline V gene, CDR1 is SGDLS and CDR2 is YYNGEE. The V and J ends lost 4 bases and 2 bases respectively, with 16 bases between them. The CDR3 extends over 16 amino acids. CDR3 region: CASSPRGGGPGNTIYF. CDR3 coding DNA: TGTGCCAGCAGCCCCCGGGGCGGCGGGCCTGGAAACACCATATATTTT.

This clonotype was counted at least ten times. The V gene is TRBV4-1, the J gene TRBJ1-5, with 9 bases identical to TRBD1. The CDR3 is 17 residues long. The V segment lost 0 bases and the J segment 5 bases; nucleotides outside the gene matches: 8. Germline V gives CDR1 MGHRA, CDR2 YSYEKL. This CDR3 is CASSQDWEQGAYQPQHF. The CDR3 nucleotides read TGCGCCAGCAGCCAAGATTGGGAACAGGGGGCTTATCAGCCCCAGCATTTT.

This clonotype has at least ten counts. This chain uses TRBV30 with TRBJ1-6; TRBD1 agrees at 7 bases. Germline V CDR1 and CDR2: GTSNPN, SVGIG (reference sequence). CDR3 length: 13 residues. The CDR3 coding sequence is TGTGCTTATTGGACAGGCCGAGGGTCACCCCTCCACTTT. Amino acids: CAYWTGRGSPLHF.

This clonotype showed up many times. This chain uses TRBV7-3 with TRBJ2-3; D uncertain. Between the trimmed V and J ends, which lost 1 base and 6 bases, there was a span of 14 bases. This CDR3 region has 15 residues. CDR1 and CDR2 from the germline V gene are SGHTA and FQGTGA. In nucleotides, the CDR3 is TGTGCCAGCAGCTTAAACGGCCAACGATGGGATACGCAGTATTTT. Its translation: CASSLNGQRWDTQYF.

The chain carries TRBV27 and TRBJ2-1, with D tentatively TRBD1 (7 bases). The germline V and J ends were trimmed by 5 bases and 5 bases, with 16 bases remaining between them. Germline V gene data show CDR1 as MNHEY and CDR2 as SMNVEV (reference sequence). This CDR3 is built from 15 residues. The CDR3 region is CASSQGGFRDNEQFF. DNA for the CDR3: TGTGCCAGCAGTCAGGGGGGTTTTAGGGACAATGAGCAGTTCTTC.

At least ten counts were recorded for this clonotype. V is TRBV20-1 and J is TRBJ2-5; no firm D call. The CDR3 is 14 residues long. Trimming pared 5 bases from V and 3 bases from J, leaving 16 bases between. The germline V gene encodes CDR1 DFQATT and CDR2 SNEGSKA (reference sequence). In DNA form, the CDR3 reads TGCAGTGCTGCGAAGGATGGCAGAAAAGAGACCCAGTACTTC. Its translation: CSAAKDGRKETQYF.

J is TRBJ2-1 and V is TRBV13, with D tentatively TRBD2 (7 bases). CDR1 is PRHDT, CDR2 FYEKMQ, per germline (reference sequence). Trimming took 5 bases from V and 9 from J, leaving 17 bases between them. The length of the CDR3 is 14 residues. This CDR3 is CASSPTGGPFEQFF. The CDR3 bases are TGTGCCAGCAGCCCCACCGGGGGGCCGTTTGAGCAGTTCTTC.

The chain combines TRBV3-1 with TRBJ2-5; D unclear. With 7 bases removed from V and 5 bases from J, the gap between germline ends came to 14 bases. CDR3 size: 13 residues. Germline CDR1 is LGHDT and CDR2 is YNNKEL (reference sequence). The CDR3 nucleotides are TGTGCCAGCATCGGAGTCTTCGGGGAGACCCAGTACTTC. This sequence encodes CASIGVFGETQYF.

This clonotype turned up a few times. The J gene is TRBJ1-1, the V gene TRBV7-3; 7 nucleotides align to TRBD1. V lost 2 bases to trimming and J lost 5 bases; unmatched junction nucleotides: 8. CDR3 size: 15 residues. Looked up from germline, CDR1 is SGHTA and CDR2 is FQGTGA. In DNA, the CDR3 is TGTGCCAGCAGCTTACAAGGAGGGGGCATGACTGAAGCTTTCTTT. Encoded protein: CASSLQGGGMTEAFF.

This clonotype showed up many times. The chain carries TRBV28 and TRBJ1-1; D ambiguous. Looked up from germline, CDR1 is MDHEN and CDR2 is SYDVKM. The CDR3 extends over 13 amino acids. Trimming removed 3 bases from V and 10 bases from J, with 15 bases in between. The CDR3 nucleotides read TGTGCCAGCAGTTTCTACGGCCCGGGGAGAGCTTTCTTT. Translation gives CASSFYGPGRAFF.

Many counts were recorded for this clonotype. V usage is TRBV6-1 and J usage is TRBJ2-1; D call uncertain. Trimming removed 6 bases at V and 5 bases at J, with 14 bases between. There are 14 residues in the CDR3. Germline CDR1 MNHNS, CDR2 SASEGT. The CDR3 DNA is TGTGCCAGCAGGGGCCAGATGAGACACAATGAGCAGTTCTTC. The encoded protein is CASRGQMRHNEQFF.

This clonotype was detected many times. This chain joins TRBV20-1 and TRBJ1-5; D possibly corresponds to TRBD1 (6 bases). CDR1 DFQATT and CDR2 SNEGSKA come from the germline V gene (reference sequence). The CDR3 consists of 14 residues. The germline V and J ends were trimmed by 0 bases and 7 bases, with 13 bases remaining between them. Written as DNA, the CDR3 is TGCAGTGCTAGAGATCGGACAGTTCGCCAGCCCCAGCATTTT. Amino acids: CSARDRTVRQPQHF.

The table lists this clonotype with many counts. This chain links TRBV6-5 with TRBJ2-1; D possibly corresponds to TRBD2 (6 bases). The CDR3 runs 15 residues. Germline V gene data show CDR1 as MNHEY and CDR2 as SVGAGI. V was cut by 8 bases and J by 4 bases, with 18 bases left in between. CDR3 protein: CASQKLASLYNEQFF. Here the CDR3 DNA reads TGTGCCAGCCAGAAACTAGCTAGTCTATACAATGAGCAGTTCTTC.

This chain connects TRBV4-1 to TRBJ1-1; perhaps TRBD1 as D (6 bases). The germline CDR1 and CDR2 sequences are MGHRA and YSYEKL. Between the trimmed V and J ends, which lost 0 bases and 9 bases, there was a span of 8 bases. The CDR3 length is 12 residues. The CDR3 bases are TGCGCCAGCAGCCAAGACGGGACAAAAGCTTTCTTT. This translates into CASSQDGTKAFF.

This clonotype has ten or more counts. As DNA, the CDR3 is TGTGCCAGCTCACCAGGCGAAGAGACCCAGTACTTC. Translated, it gives CASSPGEETQYF. The rearrangement joins TRBV18 to TRBJ2-5; D gene unclear. In germline, CDR1 is KGHSH, CDR2 LQKENI. The V gene lost 2 bases and the J gene lost 3 bases, with 4 bases spanning the gap. This CDR3 is built from 12 residues. The complete variable domain, with remaining parts taken from reference TRBV18 and TRBJ2-5, reads NAGVMQNPRHLVRRRGQEARLRCSPMKGHSHVYWYRQLPEEGLKFMVYLQKENIIDESGMPKERFSAEFPKEGPSILRIQQVVRGDSAAYFCASSPGEETQYFGPGTRLLVL.

This clonotype appeared many times. This chain connects TRBV5-1 to TRBJ2-3, with a weak D call TRBD1 (5 bases). The CDR3 is made up of 14 amino acids. Looked up from germline, CDR1 is SGHRS and CDR2 is YFSETQ. V was cut by 0 bases and J by 2 bases, with 7 bases left in between. In DNA form, the CDR3 reads TGCGCCAGCAGCTTGGGACAGATCACAGATACGCAGTATTTT. Translating gives CASSLGQITDTQYF. The variable domain in full, completed from reference TRBV5-1 and TRBJ2-3, reads KAGVTQTPRYLIKTRGQQVTLSCSPISGHRSVSWYQQTPGQGLQFLFEYFSETQRNKGNFPGRFSGRQFSNSRSEMNVSTLELGDSALYLCASSLGQITDTQYFGPGTRLTVL.

This clonotype was observed many times. The chain employs TRBV9 and TRBJ2-3; D is ambiguous. V was cut by 0 bases and J by 5 bases, with 16 bases left in between. The germline gives CDR1 SGDLS, CDR2 YYNGEE. The CDR3 has 16 amino acids. For the CDR3, the DNA is TGTGCCAGCAGCGTAGGTGAGCCAAATCCCAGAGATACGCAGTATTTT. Its translation is CASSVGEPNPRDTQYF. The whole variable domain, filled in from reference TRBV9 and TRBJ2-3, reads DSGVTQTPKHLITATGQRVTLRCSPRSGDLSVYWYQQSLDQGLQFLIQYYNGEERAKGNILERFSAQQFPDLHSELNLSSLELGDSALYFCASSVGEPNPRDTQYFGPGTRLTVL.

This clonotype appeared a few times. The genes are TRBV19 and TRBJ2-3; D remains unclear. Germline lookup yields CDR1 LNHDA and CDR2 SQIVND (reference sequence). The V end was cut by 5 bases, the J end by 2 bases, with 5 bases between. The length of the CDR3 is 12 residues. CDR3 sequence: CASSLPTDTQYF. CDR3 DNA sequence: TGTGCCAGTAGTTTGCCCACAGATACGCAGTATTTT.

This clonotype was detected a few times. The chain uses TRBV20-1 and TRBJ2-4, with D maybe TRBD1 (5 bases). The germline gives CDR1 DFQATT, CDR2 SNEGSKA (reference sequence). Trimming removed 1 base from V and 0 bases from J, with 25 bases in between. CDR3 length equals 20 residues. The CDR3 sequence is CSARAVEAGITELAKNIQYF. CDR3 coding DNA: TGCAGTGCTAGAGCGGTAGAGGCAGGGATAACAGAGCTAGCCAAAAACATTCAGTACTTC.

The table lists this clonotype with many counts. The chain carries TRBV2 and TRBJ1-5; no clear D gene. V gave up 8 bases and J gave up 0 bases, with 8 bases separating them. Looked up from germline, CDR1 is SNHLY and CDR2 is FYNNEI. CDR3 length equals 13 residues. CDR3 in DNA: TGTGCCAGCCGGAGGGATAGCAATCAGCCCCAGCATTTT. Translated: CASRRDSNQPQHF.

The V call is TRBV7-2, the J call TRBJ1-4; D may be TRBD1 (6 bases). The CDR3 has 14 amino acids. The V gene's germline CDR1 is SGHTA and CDR2 FQGNSA. Trimming removed 6 bases at V and 8 bases at J, with 16 bases between. As DNA, the CDR3 is TGTGCCAGCAGGCAACAGGGTGTTGGAGAAAAACTGTTTTTT. Residues: CASRQQGVGEKLFF.

This clonotype was recorded at least ten times. The chain couples TRBV20-1 to TRBJ2-4, with D possibly TRBD2 on 6 matching bases. Looked up from germline, CDR1 is DFQATT and CDR2 is SNEGSKA (reference sequence). The CDR3 is 15 residues long. V lost 0 bases and J 9 bases, leaving 18 bases between the germline ends. CDR3 DNA sequence: TGCAGTGCTAGAGATCGGGGAGGTCGGCGATCCATTCAGTACTTC. This translates into CSARDRGGRRSIQYF.

This chain links TRBV11-2 with TRBJ1-4; 8 positions match TRBD1. J lost 5 bases, V lost 5 bases, and 1 base had no gene match. The germline V gene has CDR1 SGHAT and CDR2 FQNNGV. This CDR3 spans 13 amino acids. The DNA for the CDR3 is TGTGCCAGCAGCCGGACAGGGAATGAAAAACTGTTTTTT. It specifies CASSRTGNEKLFF.

This rearrangement joins TRBV7-9 to TRBJ2-1, with D perhaps matching TRBD2 (5 bases). There are 12 residues in the CDR3. Germline CDR1 and CDR2: SEHNR and FQNEAQ (reference sequence). Trimming removed 3 bases from V and 7 bases from J, with 7 bases in between. The CDR3 coding sequence is TGTGCCAGCAGCTTCGGGGAAAATGAGCAGTTCTTC. Its protein is CASSFGENEQFF.

This clonotype was recorded many times. The chain uses TRBV29-1 and TRBJ2-3, with 10 bases fitting TRBD1. The CDR3 has 14 amino acids. Germline V gene data show CDR1 as SQVTM and CDR2 as ANQGSEA. V was pared by 7 bases and J by 4 bases, with 8 bases of the junction left unmatched. Here the CDR3 reads CSATGGAGPDTQYF. In DNA form, the CDR3 reads TGCAGCGCGACAGGGGGCGCGGGGCCAGATACGCAGTATTTT.

This chain joins TRBV5-1 and TRBJ1-2, with D possibly TRBD1 on 5 matching bases. Germline lookup yields CDR1 SGHRS and CDR2 YFSETQ. This CDR3 is built from 13 residues. The V gene lost 3 bases and the J gene lost 3 bases, with 9 bases spanning the gap. Here the CDR3 reads CASSYDSDYGYTF. The CDR3 DNA sequence: TGCGCCAGCAGCTACGACAGCGACTATGGCTACACCTTC.

The chain combines TRBV11-2 with TRBJ2-7, with D maybe TRBD1 (6 bases). The CDR3 is 16 amino acids. In germline, CDR1 is SGHAT, CDR2 FQNNGV. Trimming stripped 1 base from V and 0 bases from J, with 13 bases between. CDR3 in amino acids: CASSLGDPDSSYEQYF. The DNA for the CDR3 is TGTGCCAGCAGCTTAGGGGATCCGGACAGCTCCTACGAGCAGTACTTC.

V usage is TRBV20-1 and J usage is TRBJ2-4; 9 bases are a match to TRBD1. CDR3 length: 15 residues. CDR1 DFQATT and CDR2 SNEGSKA come from the germline V gene (reference sequence). The V gene end was trimmed by 6 bases and the J gene end by 5 bases; junction bases not matched to a gene: 11. The CDR3 loop is CSASSGTGLQNIQYF. CDR3 bases: TGCAGTGCGTCCTCCGGGACAGGGCTCCAAAACATTCAGTACTTC.

This clonotype was counted ten times or more. The chain employs TRBV7-8 and TRBJ1-3; TRBD1 matches 7 bases. Germline lookup yields CDR1 SGHVS and CDR2 FQNEAQ. V shed 5 bases, J shed 3 bases, and the junction held 10 bases outside the gene matches. The CDR3 runs 16 residues. As DNA, the CDR3 is TGTGCCAGCAGCCCTCCCCTCAGGACAGGTGGAAACACCATATATTTT. Encoded protein: CASSPPLRTGGNTIYF. Combining the CDR3 with reference TRBV7-8 and TRBJ1-3 gives the whole variable domain GAGVSQSPRYKVAKRGQDVALRCDPISGHVSLFWYQQALGQGPEFLTYFQNEAQLDKSGLPSDRFFAERPEGSVSTLKIQRTQQEDSAVYLCASSPPLRTGGNTIYFGEGSWLTVV.

The V gene is TRBV4-1, the J gene TRBJ1-2; TRBD1 aligns across 7 bases. CDR3 length equals 17 residues. J was trimmed by 1 base and V by 4 bases; bases with no gene match: 12. CDR1 and CDR2 (germline): MGHRA, YSYEKL. In nucleotides, the CDR3 is TGCGCCAGCAGCCTCCGGGACAGAAGACTCAGTAACTATGGCTACACCTTC. It yields the protein CASSLRDRRLSNYGYTF.

There are many counts of this clonotype. This chain connects TRBV20-1 to TRBJ2-5; 8 bases line up with TRBD2. The CDR3 covers 13 residues. Germline trimming cut 3 bases from V and 5 bases from J; bases unmatched to any gene: 5. Germline CDR1 is DFQATT and CDR2 is SNEGSKA (reference sequence). CDR3 sequence: CSASFRGGETQYF. CDR3 DNA: TGCAGTGCTAGTTTCCGGGGGGGCGAGACCCAGTACTTC.

In its sample, this clonotype was seen a few times. The chain couples TRBV10-3 to TRBJ1-6, with no clear D. CDR1 ENHRY and CDR2 SYGVKD come from the germline V gene. With 4 bases removed from V and 0 bases from J, the gap between germline ends came to 13 bases. The CDR3 is made up of 17 amino acids. CDR3 nucleotide sequence: TGTGCCATCAGTGGGGGAATTCAAGGCTCCTATAATTCACCCCTCCACTTT. Residues: CAISGGIQGSYNSPLHF.